Below are 3 T cell receptor beta chains sequenced from a single sample in a study of tissue T cells after allogeneic stem cell transplantation. Sequenced by immunoSEQ multiplex PCR; TCRdb stores in-frame clones only, minus some. This table holds several thousand clones, 70% found once. Sequencing used tissue from the right colon, obtained at autopsy. These receptors came from a male donor at least 60 years old with lung cancer.

Note on this clone: One junction end disagrees with the germline gene, perhaps due to a read error. The chain employs TRBV7-7 and TRBJ2-1; 9 positions match TRBD1. CDR1 and CDR2 (germline): SSHAT, FNYEAQ (reference sequence). The CDR3 is 15 amino acids. The chain's CDR3 is CASSLGQGSYNEQFF. The DNA of the CDR3 is TGTGCTAGCAGCCTGGGACAGGGTTCCTACAATGAGCAGTTCTTC.

V gene TRBV18 combines with J gene TRBJ2-3, with TRBD1 matching 7 bases. Looked up from germline, CDR1 is KGHSH and CDR2 is LQKENI. J was trimmed by 2 bases and V by 8 bases; bases with no gene match: 10. This CDR3 is 15 amino acids long. The CDR3: CASGWAGTATDTQYF. The CDR3 DNA follows: TGTGCCAGCGGATGGGCTGGGACAGCCACAGATACGCAGTATTTT.

The chain links TRBV7-6 to TRBJ2-7, with 7 bases fitting TRBD1. The CDR3 runs 15 residues. CDR1 is SGHVS, CDR2 FNYEAQ, per germline. J gave up 3 bases and V 4 bases, and 9 bases lay outside the gene matches. The CDR3 loop is CASSSEMGQFYEQYF. The CDR3 nucleotides read TGTGCCAGCAGCTCTGAAATGGGACAGTTCTACGAGCAGTACTTC.